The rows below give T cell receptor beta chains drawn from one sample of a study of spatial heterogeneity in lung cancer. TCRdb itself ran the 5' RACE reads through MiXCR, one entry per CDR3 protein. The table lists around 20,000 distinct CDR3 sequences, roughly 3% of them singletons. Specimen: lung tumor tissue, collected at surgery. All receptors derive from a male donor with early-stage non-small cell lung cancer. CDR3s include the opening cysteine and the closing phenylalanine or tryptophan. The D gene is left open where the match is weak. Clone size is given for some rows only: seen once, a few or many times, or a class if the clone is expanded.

CDR3 DNA: TGTGCCAGCAGTGAAGTTGTCGGCTGGGCGACCTCCTACAATGAGCAGTTCTTC
CDR3 protein: CASSEVVGWATSYNEQFF
D gene: .
V gene: TRBV2
J gene: TRBJ2-1
clone size: many

CDR3 DNA: TGTGCCAGCAGTTTAACAGGGACTCTCCCTAATTCACCCCTCCACTTT
CDR3 protein: CASSLTGTLPNSPLHF
D gene: .
V gene: TRBV12-3/TRBV12-4
J gene: TRBJ1-6
clone size: many

CDR3 DNA: TGTGCCAGCAGCTCCGCCTCTAGCGGGAACTACAATGAGCAGTTCTTC
CDR3 protein: CASSSASSGNYNEQFF
D gene: TRBD2
V gene: TRBV7-8
J gene: TRBJ2-1
clone size: many

CDR3 DNA: TGTGCCAGCAGCTTAGGGGGCCGGTATGAGACCCAGTACTTC
CDR3 protein: CASSLGGRYETQYF
D gene: .
V gene: TRBV7-8
J gene: TRBJ2-5
clone size: many

CDR3 DNA: TGCAGTGCTAGAGAACCGGGACAGGGTTTTAGCAATCAGCCCCAGCATTTT
CDR3 protein: CSAREPGQGFSNQPQHF
D gene: TRBD1
V gene: TRBV20-1
J gene: TRBJ1-5
clone size: many

CDR3 DNA: TGTGCCAGCAGCTTAGACATGGGACATGGCTACACCTTC
CDR3 protein: CASSLDMGHGYTF
D gene: .
V gene: TRBV13
J gene: TRBJ1-2
clone size: many

CDR3 DNA: TGTGCCAGCAGCTTAGCACACCTCTGGGACAGGGGGCGCCCGGGTGAGCAGTTCTTC
CDR3 protein: CASSLAHLWDRGRPGEQFF
D gene: TRBD1
V gene: TRBV7-8
J gene: TRBJ2-1
clone size: many

CDR3 DNA: TGTGCCACCAGTGATGGGACAGGGGGTAGGAACACTGAAGCTTTCTTT
CDR3 protein: CATSDGTGGRNTEAFF
D gene: TRBD1
V gene: TRBV24-1
J gene: TRBJ1-1
clone size: many

CDR3 DNA: TGTGCCAGCAAAGCCGACACCGGGGAGCTGTTTTTT
CDR3 protein: CASKADTGELFF
D gene: .
V gene: TRBV7-3
J gene: TRBJ2-2
clone size: many

CDR3 DNA: TGCAGTGCCTCCTCCGGGGGGCGCGCGGACACTGAAGCTTTCTTT
CDR3 protein: CSASSGGRADTEAFF
D gene: .
V gene: TRBV20-1
J gene: TRBJ1-1
clone size: many

CDR3 DNA: TGTGCCACCAGTGTTGGGAACACCGGGGAGCTGTTTTTT
CDR3 protein: CATSVGNTGELFF
D gene: .
V gene: TRBV24-1
J gene: TRBJ2-2
clone size: many

CDR3 DNA: TGCGCCAGCAGCTTGGACTTTTCGAACACTGAAGCTTTCTTT
CDR3 protein: CASSLDFSNTEAFF
D gene: .
V gene: TRBV5-1
J gene: TRBJ1-1
clone size: .

CDR3 DNA: TGCGCCAGCAGCCCTCAGACAGGGGTCGGCGAGCAGTACTTC
CDR3 protein: CASSPQTGVGEQYF
D gene: TRBD1
V gene: TRBV4-3
J gene: TRBJ2-7
clone size: many

CDR3 DNA: TGTGCCAGCAGCCACACCGCTATTGGGAACACTGAAGCTTTCTTT
CDR3 protein: CASSHTAIGNTEAFF
D gene: .
V gene: TRBV21-1
J gene: TRBJ1-1
clone size: few

CDR3 DNA: TGTGCCAGCAGCCAAGGCTCCTTAGGCGGGGAGCAGTTCTTC
CDR3 protein: CASSQGSLGGEQFF
D gene: .
V gene: TRBV14
J gene: TRBJ2-1
clone size: many

CDR3 DNA: TGTGCCAGCACCGTGACAGAAAACTATGGCTACACCTTC
CDR3 protein: CASTVTENYGYTF
D gene: .
V gene: TRBV7-9
J gene: TRBJ1-2
clone size: many

CDR3 DNA: TGTGCCAGCAGTGAGTTTGCAACAGGGGTAGGTGAGCAGTTCTTC
CDR3 protein: CASSEFATGVGEQFF
D gene: TRBD1
V gene: TRBV6-1
J gene: TRBJ2-1
clone size: many

CDR3 DNA: TGCAGTGCTAGAGGAGGCGGCGGGAGGTACGAGCAGTACTTC
CDR3 protein: CSARGGGGRYEQYF
D gene: TRBD2
V gene: TRBV20-1
J gene: TRBJ2-7
clone size: many

CDR3 DNA: TGTGCCAGCAGGTGGAGCGGACAGGGGCAAGAGACCCAGTACTTC
CDR3 protein: CASRWSGQGQETQYF
D gene: TRBD1
V gene: TRBV7-2
J gene: TRBJ2-5
clone size: many

CDR3 DNA: TGTGCCACCAGTGATGGTGACAGGGGCACCGGGGAGCTGTTTTTT
CDR3 protein: CATSDGDRGTGELFF
D gene: TRBD1
V gene: TRBV24-1
J gene: TRBJ2-2
clone size: many

CDR3 DNA: TGCAGCGTGGACAGGGGGCTGGACGGGGAGCTGTTTTTT
CDR3 protein: CSVDRGLDGELFF
D gene: TRBD1
V gene: TRBV29-1
J gene: TRBJ2-2
clone size: many

CDR3 DNA: TGTGCCAGCAGTACAGGGACTGGCTACACCTTC
CDR3 protein: CASSTGTGYTF
D gene: .
V gene: TRBV12-3/TRBV12-4
J gene: TRBJ1-2
clone size: large

CDR3 DNA: TGTGCCAGCAGTCAGAGGGGGAGGGTTGAAGCTTTCTTT
CDR3 protein: CASSQRGRVEAFF
D gene: .
V gene: TRBV12-3/TRBV12-4
J gene: TRBJ1-1
clone size: many

CDR3 DNA: TGCAGCGTTGAAGGAGGGCCAGGGGGCCTCTACGAGCAGTACTTC
CDR3 protein: CSVEGGPGGLYEQYF
D gene: TRBD1
V gene: TRBV29-1
J gene: TRBJ2-7
clone size: many

CDR3 DNA: TGTGCCAGCAGCTTAGTAGGGGACTTCAATGAGCAGTTCTTC
CDR3 protein: CASSLVGDFNEQFF
D gene: .
V gene: TRBV11-2
J gene: TRBJ2-1
clone size: many

CDR3 DNA: TGTGCCAGCAGCGGGGACCAAGAGACCCAGTACTTC
CDR3 protein: CASSGDQETQYF
D gene: .
V gene: TRBV12-3/TRBV12-4
J gene: TRBJ2-5
clone size: many

CDR3 DNA: TGCGCCAGCAGCTTGGGCAGGGGCACAAGAGAGACCCAGTACTTC
CDR3 protein: CASSLGRGTRETQYF
D gene: .
V gene: TRBV5-1
J gene: TRBJ2-5
clone size: many

CDR3 DNA: TGTGCCAGCAGCCTCCCGGACAGGAACACTGAAGCTTTCTTT
CDR3 protein: CASSLPDRNTEAFF
D gene: .
V gene: TRBV7-9
J gene: TRBJ1-1
clone size: many

CDR3 DNA: TGTGCCAGCAGCACCCTTATCGGTACCTCCTACAATGAGCAGTTCTTC
CDR3 protein: CASSTLIGTSYNEQFF
D gene: .
V gene: TRBV3-1
J gene: TRBJ2-1
clone size: many

CDR3 DNA: TGCAGTGCTAGGGCCGGGGGTAGCGGGCAAGAGACCCAGTACTTC
CDR3 protein: CSARAGGSGQETQYF
D gene: TRBD2
V gene: TRBV20-1
J gene: TRBJ2-5
clone size: many

CDR3 DNA: TGTGCCAGCAGTTTAGCGGGAGAGTACAATGAGCAGTTCTTC
CDR3 protein: CASSLAGEYNEQFF
D gene: .
V gene: TRBV12-3/TRBV12-4
J gene: TRBJ2-1
clone size: many

CDR3 DNA: TGTGCCAGCAGCTTAGGGATAGGGATTGACACTGAAGCTTTCTTT
CDR3 protein: CASSLGIGIDTEAFF
D gene: .
V gene: TRBV7-2
J gene: TRBJ1-1
clone size: many

CDR3 DNA: TGTGCCAGCTCACCCTCCCATCCGGGACAGGGATGGGCAGATACGCAGTATTTT
CDR3 protein: CASSPSHPGQGWADTQYF
D gene: TRBD1
V gene: TRBV18
J gene: TRBJ2-3
clone size: many

CDR3 DNA: TGTGCCAGCAGTTTCACTCTAGCGGACCCACCCTACGAGCAGTACTTC
CDR3 protein: CASSFTLADPPYEQYF
D gene: TRBD2
V gene: TRBV27
J gene: TRBJ2-7
clone size: many

CDR3 DNA: TGTGCCAGCAGTGCACAGGGTTCAACGGCAGCTTTCTTT
CDR3 protein: CASSAQGSTAAFF
D gene: .
V gene: TRBV12-3/TRBV12-4
J gene: TRBJ1-1
clone size: many

CDR3 DNA: TGTGCCTGGAGTGGTACAGAAAATCAGCCCCAGCATTTT
CDR3 protein: CAWSGTENQPQHF
D gene: .
V gene: TRBV30
J gene: TRBJ1-5
clone size: many